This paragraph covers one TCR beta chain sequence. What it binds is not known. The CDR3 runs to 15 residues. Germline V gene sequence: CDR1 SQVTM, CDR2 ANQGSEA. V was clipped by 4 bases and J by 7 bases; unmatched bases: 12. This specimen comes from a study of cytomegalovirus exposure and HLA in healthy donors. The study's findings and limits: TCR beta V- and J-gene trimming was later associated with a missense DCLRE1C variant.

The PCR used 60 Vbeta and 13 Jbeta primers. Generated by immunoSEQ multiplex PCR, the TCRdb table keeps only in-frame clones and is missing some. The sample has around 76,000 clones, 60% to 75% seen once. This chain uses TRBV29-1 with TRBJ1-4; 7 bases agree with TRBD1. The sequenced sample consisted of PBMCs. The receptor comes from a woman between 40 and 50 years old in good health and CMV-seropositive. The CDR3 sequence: CSVVGTAHFGEKLFF. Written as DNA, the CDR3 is TGCAGCGTTGTGGGGACAGCCCACTTTGGTGAAAAACTGTTTTTT.